The 12 T cell receptor beta chains given below trace back to one sample, sequenced in a study of regulatory T cells in long-lasting Graves disease. For TCR beta, libraries came from iRepertoire HTBI primers and Arm-PCR of CDR3 regions. TCRdb used MiXCR to reprocess the multiplex PCR reads, holding one entry per CDR3 protein. The sample consists of around 500,000 distinct CDR3 sequences, 9.5% to 15% of them appearing once. Time point in this sample: newly diagnosed GD, antithyroid drugs for less than 3 months. TCR sequences were obtained from RNA taken from PBMCs. This sample also appeared in a second study, on T cells in Graves' hyperthyroidism and ophthalmopathy.

The sequencing used peripheral blood mononuclear cells (PBMCs), collected at new diagnosis, from a patient treated with antithyroid drugs. Source of these receptors: a woman under 40 with Graves disease.

This clonotype has at least ten counts. The rearrangement uses TRBV2 and TRBJ1-2, with no clear D. CDR1 is SNHLY and CDR2 is FYNNEI in the germline V gene. The CDR3 loop spans 13 amino acids. Between the trimmed V and J ends, which lost 3 bases and 2 bases, there was a span of 7 bases. In DNA, the CDR3 is TGTGCCAGCAGTGAGGCGGGGAACTATGGCTACACCTTC. Amino acids: CASSEAGNYGYTF.

In its sample, this clonotype was seen many times. The chain links TRBV5-1 to TRBJ1-3; maybe TRBD1 (6 bases). The germline CDR1 and CDR2 sequences are SGHRS and YFSETQ. The CDR3 loop spans 16 amino acids. V was clipped by 0 bases and J by 4 bases, with 14 bases between them. The CDR3, as DNA: TGCGCCAGCAGCTTGGTGGGGGGGCTCTACGGAAACACCATATATTTT. This gives the protein CASSLVGGLYGNTIYF.

CDR3 nucleotide sequence: TGTGCCAGCAGTAACAGGGGACCGAACACTGAAGCTTTCTTT. It is translated as CASSNRGPNTEAFF. V gene TRBV2 combines with J gene TRBJ1-1, with 7 bases lining up with TRBD1. Looked up from germline, CDR1 is SNHLY and CDR2 is FYNNEI. CDR3 length: 14 amino acids. Trimming cost V 5 bases and J 1 base; bases outside gene matches: 4.

This clonotype occurred many times. The CDR3 here is CASSPWGGYNEQFF. CDR3 bases: TGTGCCAGCAGCCCATGGGGGGGCTACAATGAGCAGTTCTTC. V is TRBV7-2 and J is TRBJ2-1, with 7 bases matching TRBD2. The CDR3 loop spans 14 amino acids. J gave up 3 bases and V 5 bases, and 4 bases lay outside the gene matches. CDR1 and CDR2 from the germline V gene are SGHTA and FQGNSA.

The table lists this clonotype with many counts. V is TRBV7-2 and J is TRBJ2-5, with a tentative D call TRBD1 (6 bases). CDR1 is SGHTA, CDR2 FQGNSA, per germline. V lost 5 bases to trimming and J lost 4 bases, with 17 bases between them. CDR3 length: 15 residues. The CDR3: CASSQGGAGGETQYF. In DNA, the CDR3 is TGTGCCAGCAGCCAAGGGGGTGCCGGAGGAGAGACCCAGTACTTC.

The table lists this clonotype with many counts. The chain combines TRBV11-2 with TRBJ2-3; a weak D match, TRBD2 (6 bases). The V and J ends lost 5 bases and 6 bases respectively, with 21 bases between them. The CDR3 runs to 16 residues. Germline loops: CDR1 SGHAT, CDR2 FQNNGV. The CDR3 loop reads CASSPRYGGRGDTQYF. CDR3 nucleotides: TGTGCCAGCAGCCCCCGCTATGGAGGGAGAGGGGATACGCAGTATTTT.

This clonotype was observed a few times. This sequence joins TRBV19 and TRBJ1-1; 8 positions agree with TRBD1. Germline CDR1 LNHDA, CDR2 SQIVND (reference sequence). The CDR3 spans 15 residues. Trimming removed 8 bases from V and 5 bases from J; junction bases left unmatched: 13. CDR3 residues: CASFERGRGPTEAFF. CDR3 sequence (DNA): TGTGCCAGTTTTGAGCGGGGCAGGGGGCCAACTGAAGCTTTCTTT.

This clonotype came up many times. The chain carries TRBV14 and TRBJ1-4, with a tentative D call TRBD1 (5 bases). V was trimmed by 1 base and J by 7 bases, leaving 13 bases between them. Germline V CDR1 and CDR2: SGHDN, FVKESK. The CDR3 loop spans 15 amino acids. The CDR3 DNA sequence: TGTGCCAGCAGCCAAGCGGTAGGGGCAGGTGAAAAACTGTTTTTT. As protein: CASSQAVGAGEKLFF.

The chain has TRBV11-2 and TRBJ2-7; a weak D match, TRBD2 (5 bases). Germline CDR1 SGHAT, CDR2 FQNNGV. The CDR3 sequence is 12 residues long. The V end lost 11 bases, the J end lost 4 bases, and 15 bases lay between the germline ends. The CDR3 reads CAWSHGLYEQYF. CDR3 DNA sequence: TGTGCCTGGAGTCACGGACTTTACGAGCAGTACTTC.

This clonotype was found a few times. The chain is built from TRBV20-1 and TRBJ2-7, with D possibly TRBD2 on 6 matching bases. V lost 7 bases and J 2 bases, leaving 15 bases between the germline ends. Germline CDR1 reads DFQATT; CDR2 reads SNEGSKA (reference sequence). The CDR3 runs 13 residues. The CDR3 here is CSDNGEAPYEQYF. DNA for the CDR3: TGCAGTGATAATGGGGAGGCCCCCTACGAGCAGTACTTC.

This clonotype was seen a few times. The chain couples TRBV27 to TRBJ2-3; the match to TRBD1 covers 10 bases. The tail of the sequence fits TRBJ2-7 better, so the J call may be wrong. The CDR3 consists of 16 residues. Germline values: CDR1 MNHEY, CDR2 SMNVEV (reference sequence). CDR3 amino acids: CASSYGTGVLIYEQYF. As DNA, the CDR3 is TGTGCCAGCAGTTATGGGACAGGGGTCTTAATCTACGAGCAGTACTTC.

The rearrangement links TRBV29-1 to TRBJ2-7; 10 nucleotides align to TRBD1. Germline loops: CDR1 SQVTM, CDR2 ANQGSEA. This CDR3 is 11 amino acids long. The junction had 2 bases not matched to a gene; V was cut back by 7 bases and J by 5 bases. The CDR3 sequence: CSGQGANEQYF. CDR3 bases: TGCAGCGGACAGGGGGCGAACGAGCAGTACTTC.